A single sample is the source of the 31 T cell receptor beta chains below, sequenced in a study of identical twins. TCRdb reprocessed the 5' RACE reads with MiXCR, giving one entry per CDR3 protein. Seen here are fewer than 550,000 distinct CDR3 sequences, about 16% observed once, and the top ten hold 0.44%. These same records also appear under a second study, on yellow fever vaccine responses in identical twins.

What was sequenced was CD4+ T cells sorted from blood. Receptor source: a woman younger than 30 in good health.

V is TRBV24-1 and J is TRBJ2-7; D tentatively fits TRBD1 or TRBD2 (5 bases each). Trimming left V 7 bases short and J 1 base short, with 16 bases between. Germline V lookup: CDR1 KGHDR, CDR2 SFDVKD. The CDR3 length is 15 residues. The DNA for the CDR3 is TGTGCCACCAGAGAACCCAAGGGACCTTCCTACGAGCAGTACGTC. Residues: CATREPKGPSYEQYV.

V gene TRBV6-1 combines with J gene TRBJ2-6; no clear D. Trimming left V 6 bases short and J 0 bases short, with 12 bases between. Germline CDR1 and CDR2: MNHNS and SASEGT. The CDR3 is 16 residues long. The CDR3 bases are TGTGCCAGCAGCAACCCCAGGATCTCTGGGGCCAACGTCCTGACTTTC. Translation gives CASSNPRISGANVLTF.

The V and J genes are TRBV24-1 and TRBJ2-3; 8 bases line up with TRBD2. The CDR3 has 16 amino acids. V lost 10 bases, J lost 2 bases, and 13 bases stayed unmatched. Germline loops: CDR1 KGHDR, CDR2 SFDVKD. In DNA, the CDR3 is TGTGCCACGGGGACGCTGACGGGAGGGGACACAGATACGCAGTATTTT. It specifies CATGTLTGGDTDTQYF.

The sample holds a few counts of this clonotype. This rearrangement joins TRBV6-1 to TRBJ2-5; the match to TRBD1 covers 8 bases. The CDR3 sequence is 18 residues long. The germline CDR1 and CDR2 sequences are MNHNS and SASEGT. J gave up 2 bases and V 3 bases, and 14 bases lay outside the gene matches. CDR3 sequence reads: CASSDRWQGAGKQETQYF. The CDR3 DNA reads TGTGCCAGCAGTGATCGGTGGCAGGGGGCCGGGAAACAAGAGACCCAGTACTTC.

V gene TRBV10-2 combines with J gene TRBJ2-7, with 7 bases lining up with TRBD2. Per the germline V gene, CDR1 is WSHSY and CDR2 is SAAADI. The CDR3 sequence is 15 residues long. After removal of 3 bases from V and 8 bases from J, the junction contained 13 bases not matched to a gene. CDR3 region: CASSDPGEGFSKQYF. As DNA, the CDR3 is TGCGCCAGCAGTGATCCGGGGGAGGGGTTCTCGAAGCAGTACTTC.

In this sample, this clonotype turned up a few times. This chain joins TRBV5-1 and TRBJ2-1; D remains ambiguous. This CDR3 is 13 amino acids long. Looked up from germline, CDR1 is SGHRS and CDR2 is YFSETQ. V was pared by 0 bases and J by 10 bases, with 11 bases between. The chain's CDR3 is CASSLAGGVEQFF. CDR3 DNA: TGCGCCAGCAGCTTGGCGGGTGGAGTAGAGCAGTTCTTC.

This clonotype has a handful of counts. The V and J genes are TRBV29-1 and TRBJ2-3; D gene unclear. Trimming took off 6 bases at V and 2 bases at J, with 6 bases between the two ends. Germline lookup yields CDR1 SQVTM and CDR2 ANQGSEA. The CDR3 runs to 11 residues. The CDR3 region has the DNA TGCAGCGTAGACAACACAGATACGCAGTATTTT. As protein: CSVDNTDTQYF.

The chain couples TRBV5-1 to TRBJ1-3; D may be TRBD1 (5 bases). Germline values: CDR1 SGHRS, CDR2 YFSETQ. The CDR3 consists of 15 residues. Trimming took off 5 bases at V and 0 bases at J, with 12 bases between the two ends. The DNA for the CDR3 is TGCGCCAGCAGGTCCGGACACCGCTCTGGAAACACCATATATTTT. This codes for CASRSGHRSGNTIYF.

This clonotype was found many times. The chain has TRBV12-3 or TRBV12-4 and TRBJ2-3; D uncertain. The CDR3 is 13 amino acids. Trimming shortened V by 8 bases and J by 4 bases, and 13 bases separated the two germline ends. Written as DNA, the CDR3 is TGTGCCAGCCGATGGGCAGGTGCAGATACGCAGTATTTT. Its protein product is CASRWAGADTQYF.

There are a few counts of this clonotype. This chain uses TRBV5-1 with TRBJ2-5; the match to TRBD2 covers 9 bases. The CDR3 extends over 17 amino acids. V trimming: 1 base; J trimming: 2 bases; junction bases outside the gene matches: 9. The germline V gene encodes CDR1 SGHRS and CDR2 YFSETQ. CDR3 sequence: CASSLSSGTPLQETQYF. Written as DNA, the CDR3 is TGCGCCAGCAGCTTGTCTAGCGGGACACCCCTTCAAGAGACCCAGTACTTC.

Concerning this clonotype itself: The germline gene is not matched at one end of the junction; a read error may be the cause. J is TRBJ2-3 and V is TRBV6-2 or TRBV6-3; 7 positions match TRBD1. Per the germline V gene, CDR1 is MNHEY and CDR2 is SVGEGT. This CDR3 has 12 residues. CDR3 DNA: TGTGCCAGCAGTTACTTTACCGGGACAGCCAACTTT. Its translation: CASSYFTGTANF.

This chain links TRBV2 with TRBJ1-4; TRBD1 matches at 8 bases. CDR3 length equals 13 residues. V was pared by 11 bases and J by 7 bases, with 9 bases of the junction left unmatched. Germline V CDR1 and CDR2: SNHLY, FYNNEI. The CDR3 spells CAAGQGALEKLFF. As DNA, the CDR3 is TGTGCCGCGGGGCAGGGGGCGCTTGAAAAACTGTTTTTT.

This clonotype showed up just a few times. The CDR3: CASSLAGLAGSETQYF. The CDR3 DNA follows: TGTGCCAGCAGCCTTGCCGGACTAGCGGGGTCGGAGACCCAGTACTTC. V gene TRBV7-6 combines with J gene TRBJ2-5, with 12 bases fitting TRBD2. The CDR3 contains 16 residues. CDR1 SGHVS and CDR2 FNYEAQ come from the germline V gene. Trimming at V came to 5 bases and at J to 5 bases, leaving 9 bases not matched to a gene.

This clonotype occurred once. This chain links TRBV15 with TRBJ2-2, with D tentatively TRBD2 (7 bases). With 0 bases removed from V and 5 bases from J, the gap between germline ends came to 13 bases. Germline CDR1 is LNHNV and CDR2 is YYDKDF (reference sequence). CDR3 length: 16 amino acids. This CDR3 is CATSRDRGARTGELFF. The CDR3 nucleotides are TGTGCCACCAGCAGAGATCGGGGGGCTAGGACCGGGGAGCTGTTTTTT.

The V and J genes are TRBV3-1 and TRBJ2-1, with 8 nucleotides matching TRBD1. The germline CDR1 and CDR2 sequences are LGHDT and YNNKEL (reference sequence). V lost 3 bases to trimming and J lost 0 bases; unmatched junction nucleotides: 16. The length of the CDR3 is 20 residues. CDR3 sequence reads: CASSQDRVGVNHRSYNEQFF. CDR3 sequence (DNA): TGTGCCAGCAGCCAGGACAGGGTTGGTGTCAACCACCGCTCCTACAATGAGCAGTTCTTC.

In this sample, this clonotype turned up a few times. The chain has TRBV3-1 and TRBJ2-5; 8 nucleotides match TRBD2. The CDR3 extends over 16 amino acids. Germline V gene data show CDR1 as LGHDT and CDR2 as YNNKEL (reference sequence). V was pared by 4 bases and J by 5 bases, with 12 bases of the junction left unmatched. This CDR3 is CASSLRAGGYRETQYF. For the CDR3, the DNA is TGTGCCAGCAGCCTGCGTGCGGGGGGCTACCGGGAGACCCAGTACTTC.

The chain joins TRBV5-1 to TRBJ2-1, with 13 bases that match TRBD2. The CDR3 length is 19 residues. V lost 4 bases to trimming and J lost 0 bases; unmatched junction nucleotides: 10. CDR1 SGHRS and CDR2 YFSETQ come from the germline V gene. CDR3 sequence (DNA): TGCGCCAGCAGCCTGGGGGGACTAGCGGGGTTCAGCTCCTACAATGAGCAGTTCTTC. Its translation is CASSLGGLAGFSSYNEQFF.

This clonotype came up a few times. The CDR3 DNA reads TGTGCCAGCAGCCAAGGGACAGGGAGGCTGGATGAGCAGTTCTTC. It codes for CASSQGTGRLDEQFF. This chain uses TRBV6-1 with TRBJ2-1; the match to TRBD1 covers 9 bases. This CDR3 is built from 15 residues. The germline V gene encodes CDR1 MNHNS and CDR2 SASEGT. V dropped 6 bases and J dropped 8; count of bases not matched to a gene: 11.

This clonotype was seen more than once but under ten times. The genes are TRBV20-1 and TRBJ2-5, with 7 bases identical to TRBD2. Germline V gene sequence: CDR1 DFQATT, CDR2 SNEGSKA (reference sequence). The V gene end was trimmed by 5 bases and the J gene end by 3 bases; junction bases not matched to a gene: 6. This CDR3 is built from 13 residues. CDR3 residues: CSALLAAKETQYF. The CDR3, as DNA: TGCAGTGCTCTCCTAGCGGCTAAAGAGACCCAGTACTTC.

The count of this clonotype is one. One base away lies a much larger clone, so this may be a sequencing read error. CDR3 loop: CTSSWTGSGELFF. CDR3 DNA sequence: TGCACCAGCAGCTGGACAGGGTCCGGGGAGCTGTTTTTT. The V gene is TRBV5-1, the J gene TRBJ2-2, with TRBD1 matching 8 bases. The CDR3 totals 13 residues. Germline CDR1 SGHRS, CDR2 YFSETQ.

The chain joins TRBV3-1 to TRBJ1-1; the D is unclear. The CDR3 has 15 residues. V shed 2 bases and J shed 0 bases, with 10 bases lying between them. Germline V lookup: CDR1 LGHDT, CDR2 YNNKEL (reference sequence). DNA of the CDR3: TGTGCCAGCAGCCAATGGTTTAGCTTGAACACTGAAGCTTTCTTT. It yields the protein CASSQWFSLNTEAFF.

In its sample, this clonotype was seen a few times. The V gene is TRBV5-1, the J gene TRBJ1-1, with a tentative D call TRBD1 (5 bases). The germline gives CDR1 SGHRS, CDR2 YFSETQ. This CDR3 is 15 amino acids long. V lost 2 bases and J lost 1, with 12 bases in between. CDR3 bases: TGCGCCAGCAGCTTAGAACGACAGAGGAACACTGAAGCTTTCTTT. Amino acids: CASSLERQRNTEAFF.

This clonotype was seen only a few times. The chain couples TRBV12-3 or TRBV12-4 to TRBJ2-1; TRBD2 matches at 9 bases. This CDR3 has 15 amino acids. J gave up 5 bases and V 7 bases, and 9 bases lay outside the gene matches. The CDR3 region has the DNA TGTGCCAGCACCCTAGGACTAGCGAACAACAATGAGCAGTTCTTC. Translation gives CASTLGLANNNEQFF.

This chain connects TRBV4-1 to TRBJ2-3; D gene uncertain. CDR1 is MGHRA and CDR2 is YSYEKL in the germline V gene. Trimming shortened V by 5 bases and J by 0 bases, and 12 bases separated the two germline ends. This CDR3 region has 15 residues. DNA of the CDR3: TGCGCCAGCAGCGGAGACGTAGGGAGCACAGATACGCAGTATTTT. This sequence encodes CASSGDVGSTDTQYF.

This clonotype showed up many times. J is TRBJ1-1 and V is TRBV5-1; D is unclear. The germline V and J ends were trimmed by 0 bases and 1 base, with 1 base remaining between them. This CDR3 comprises 12 residues. Looked up from germline, CDR1 is SGHRS and CDR2 is YFSETQ. The CDR3 nucleotides read TGCGCCAGCAGCTTGGCGAACACTGAAGCTTTCTTT. It encodes CASSLANTEAFF.

The chain is built from TRBV6-2 or TRBV6-3 and TRBJ1-4; D may be TRBD1 (5 bases). V was pared by 6 bases and J by 7 bases, with 24 bases between. The CDR3 is 17 residues long. Germline assignment: CDR1 MNHEY and CDR2 SVGEGT. The CDR3 loop reads CASSLERDALWGEKLFF. The CDR3 DNA sequence: TGTGCCAGCAGCTTAGAACGGGACGCACTTTGGGGTGAAAAACTGTTTTTT.

V and J are TRBV9 and TRBJ2-2, with D unclear. The germline CDR1 and CDR2 sequences are SGDLS and YYNGEE. With 4 bases removed from V and 0 bases from J, the gap between germline ends came to 10 bases. The CDR3 runs 15 residues. The DNA of the CDR3 is TGTGCCAGCAGCCCCCGTGTGGCGAACACCGGGGAGCTGTTTTTT. Translation gives CASSPRVANTGELFF.

This clonotype was counted only a few times. The rearrangement joins TRBV5-1 to TRBJ2-2, with TRBD1 identical over 8 bases. CDR1 is SGHRS, CDR2 YFSETQ, per germline. The V segment lost 4 bases and the J segment 5 bases; nucleotides outside the gene matches: 10. The CDR3 totals 16 residues. The CDR3 region has the DNA TGCGCCAGCAGCCCCGTTGGACAGGGTGGAACCGGGGAGCTGTTTTTT. Translated: CASSPVGQGGTGELFF.

The CDR3 protein is CASSYNLWEEQFF. CDR3 sequence (DNA): TGTGCCAGCAGTTATAACCTGTGGGAGGAGCAGTTCTTC. This chain uses TRBV11-3 with TRBJ2-1; tentative D call: TRBD2 (5 bases). The CDR3 sequence is 13 residues long. Trimming removed 6 bases at V and 10 bases at J, with 16 bases between. Germline values: CDR1 SGHNT, CDR2 YENEEA.

This clonotype has ten or more counts. The chain is built from TRBV12-3 or TRBV12-4 and TRBJ1-5; D not certain. There are 15 residues in the CDR3. The ends were cut back, 3 bases at V and 1 base at J, with 10 bases in the middle. The CDR3 region is CASSFGDTSNQPQHF. CDR3 nucleotides: TGTGCCAGCAGTTTCGGAGACACCAGCAATCAGCCCCAGCATTTT.

This clonotype was seen a handful of times. This rearrangement joins TRBV12-3 or TRBV12-4 to TRBJ2-7; D remains unclear. This CDR3 region has 13 residues. V was pared by 3 bases and J by 2 bases, with 8 bases between. The CDR3 protein is CASSFGRPYEQYF. The CDR3 region has the DNA TGTGCCAGCAGTTTTGGGCGGCCCTACGAGCAGTACTTC.